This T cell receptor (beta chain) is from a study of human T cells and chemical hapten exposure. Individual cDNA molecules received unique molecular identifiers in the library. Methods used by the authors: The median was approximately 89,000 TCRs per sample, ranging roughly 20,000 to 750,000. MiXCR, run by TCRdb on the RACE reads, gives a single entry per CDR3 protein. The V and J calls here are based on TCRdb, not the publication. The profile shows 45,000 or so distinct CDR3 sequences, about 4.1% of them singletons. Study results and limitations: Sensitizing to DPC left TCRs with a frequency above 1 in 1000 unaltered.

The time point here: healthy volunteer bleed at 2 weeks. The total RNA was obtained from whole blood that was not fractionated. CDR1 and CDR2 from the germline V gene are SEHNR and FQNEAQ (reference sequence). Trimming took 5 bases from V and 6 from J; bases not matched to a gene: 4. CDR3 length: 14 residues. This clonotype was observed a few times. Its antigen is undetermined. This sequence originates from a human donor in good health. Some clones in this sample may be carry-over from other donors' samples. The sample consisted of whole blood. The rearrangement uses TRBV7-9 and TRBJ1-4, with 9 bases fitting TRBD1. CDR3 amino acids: CASSEGQGYEKLFF. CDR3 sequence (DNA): TGTGCCAGCAGCGAGGGACAGGGCTATGAAAAACTGTTTTTT.